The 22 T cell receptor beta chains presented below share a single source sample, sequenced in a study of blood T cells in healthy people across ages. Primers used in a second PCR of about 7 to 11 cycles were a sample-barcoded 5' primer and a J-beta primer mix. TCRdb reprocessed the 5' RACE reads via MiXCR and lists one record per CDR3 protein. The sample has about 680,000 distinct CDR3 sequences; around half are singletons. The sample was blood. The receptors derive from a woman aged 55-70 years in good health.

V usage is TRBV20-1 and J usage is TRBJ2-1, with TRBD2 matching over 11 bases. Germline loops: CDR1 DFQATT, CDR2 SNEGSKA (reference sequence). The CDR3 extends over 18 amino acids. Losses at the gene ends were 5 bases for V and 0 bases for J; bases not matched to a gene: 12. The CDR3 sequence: CSAPYRTSGSSSYNEQFF. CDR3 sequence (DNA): TGCAGTGCTCCGTACCGGACTAGCGGGTCCAGCTCCTACAATGAGCAGTTCTTC.

As DNA, the CDR3 is TGTGCCAGCAGCCGTGACAGGGCCGGTCAGCCCCAGCATTTT. It yields the protein CASSRDRAGQPQHF. The genes are TRBV4-2 and TRBJ1-5; 7 nucleotides align to TRBD1. The CDR3 sequence is 14 residues long. The V segment lost 4 bases and the J segment 6 bases; nucleotides outside the gene matches: 6. Per the germline V gene, CDR1 is LGHNA and CDR2 is YNFKEQ.

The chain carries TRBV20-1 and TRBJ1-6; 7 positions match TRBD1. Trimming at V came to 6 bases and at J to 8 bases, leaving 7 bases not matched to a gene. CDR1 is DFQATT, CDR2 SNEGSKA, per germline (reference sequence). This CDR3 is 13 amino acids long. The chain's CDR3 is CSAGQWRDSPLHF. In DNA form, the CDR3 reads TGCAGTGCGGGACAGTGGAGGGATTCACCCCTCCACTTT.

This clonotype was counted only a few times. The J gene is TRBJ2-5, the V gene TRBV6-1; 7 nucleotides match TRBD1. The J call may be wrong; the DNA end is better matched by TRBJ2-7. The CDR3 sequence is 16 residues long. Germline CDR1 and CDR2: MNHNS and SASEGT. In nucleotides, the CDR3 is TGTGCCAGCAGTGAAGGAGTGACCCAGGGGGCCTACGAGCAGTACTTC. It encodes CASSEGVTQGAYEQYF.

In nucleotides, the CDR3 is TGTGCCAGCAGCTTAAAGGGCAGGGACACTGAAGCTTTCTTT. Translation: CASSLKGRDTEAFF. The V call is TRBV11-2, the J call TRBJ1-1; a possible D gene is TRBD1 (5 bases). Trimming pared 2 bases from V and 3 bases from J, leaving 10 bases between. This CDR3 is 14 amino acids long. Germline V CDR1 and CDR2: SGHAT, FQNNGV. Variable domain in full (rest from reference TRBV11-2 and TRBJ1-1): EAGVAQSPRYKIIEKRQSVAFWCNPISGHATLYWYQQILGQGPKLLIQFQNNGVVDDSQLPKDRFSAERLKGVDSTLKIQPAKLEDSAVYLCASSLKGRDTEAFFGQGTRLTVV.

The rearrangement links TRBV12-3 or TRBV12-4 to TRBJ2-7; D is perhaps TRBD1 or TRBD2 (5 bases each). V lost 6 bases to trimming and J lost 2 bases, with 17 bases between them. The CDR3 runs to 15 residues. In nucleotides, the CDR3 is TGTGCCAGCAGCGTGGGGCGAGGGCCGGCCTACGAGCAGTACTTC. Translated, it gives CASSVGRGPAYEQYF.

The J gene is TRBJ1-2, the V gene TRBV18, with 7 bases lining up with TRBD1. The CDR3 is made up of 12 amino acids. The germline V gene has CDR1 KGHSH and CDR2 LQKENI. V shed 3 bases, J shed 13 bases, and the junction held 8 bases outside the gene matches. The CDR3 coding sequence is TGTGCCAGCTCACCGGATTTCGACAGGGCCACCTTC. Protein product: CASSPDFDRATF.

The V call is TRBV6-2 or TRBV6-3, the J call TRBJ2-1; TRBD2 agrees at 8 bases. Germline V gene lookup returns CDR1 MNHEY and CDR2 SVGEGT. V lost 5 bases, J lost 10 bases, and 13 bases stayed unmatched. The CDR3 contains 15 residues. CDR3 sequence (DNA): TGTGCCAGCAGTGTCAGCGGGAGATGGGGAGGGGAGCAGTTCTTC. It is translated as CASSVSGRWGGEQFF.

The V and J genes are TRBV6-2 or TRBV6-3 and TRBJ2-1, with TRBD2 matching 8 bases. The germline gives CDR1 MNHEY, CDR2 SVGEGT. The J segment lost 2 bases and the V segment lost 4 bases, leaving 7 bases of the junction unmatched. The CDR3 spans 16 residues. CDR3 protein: CASSFDIAGTYNEQFF. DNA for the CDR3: TGTGCCAGCAGTTTCGACATAGCGGGAACCTACAATGAGCAGTTCTTC.

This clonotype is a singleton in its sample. For the CDR3, the DNA is TGTGCCAGCAGCGTAACTAGTTTCTACAATGAGCAGTTCTTC. Amino acid sequence: CASSVTSFYNEQFF. V usage is TRBV9 and J usage is TRBJ2-1; the D gene is possibly TRBD2 (5 bases). Trimming removed 1 base from V and 3 bases from J, with 8 bases in between. The CDR3 runs 14 residues. Looked up from germline, CDR1 is SGDLS and CDR2 is YYNGEE.

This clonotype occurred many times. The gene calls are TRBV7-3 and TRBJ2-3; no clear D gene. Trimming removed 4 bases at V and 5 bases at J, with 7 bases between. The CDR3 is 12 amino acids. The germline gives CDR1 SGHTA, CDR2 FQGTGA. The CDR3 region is CASSSSGDTQYF. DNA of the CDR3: TGTGCCAGCAGCTCTTCTGGAGATACGCAGTATTTT.

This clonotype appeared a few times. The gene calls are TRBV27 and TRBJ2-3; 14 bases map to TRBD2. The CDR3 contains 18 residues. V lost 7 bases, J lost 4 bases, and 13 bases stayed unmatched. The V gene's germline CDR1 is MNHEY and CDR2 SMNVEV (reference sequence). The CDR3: CASTKKGLAGVKADTQYF. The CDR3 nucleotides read TGTGCCAGCACCAAAAAGGGACTAGCGGGAGTAAAGGCAGATACGCAGTATTTT.

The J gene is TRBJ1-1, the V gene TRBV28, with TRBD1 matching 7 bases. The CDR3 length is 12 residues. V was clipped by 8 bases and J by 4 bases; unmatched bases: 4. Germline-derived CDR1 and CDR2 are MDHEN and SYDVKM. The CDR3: CASSRDSTEAFF. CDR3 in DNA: TGTGCCAGCTCAAGGGACAGCACTGAAGCTTTCTTT.

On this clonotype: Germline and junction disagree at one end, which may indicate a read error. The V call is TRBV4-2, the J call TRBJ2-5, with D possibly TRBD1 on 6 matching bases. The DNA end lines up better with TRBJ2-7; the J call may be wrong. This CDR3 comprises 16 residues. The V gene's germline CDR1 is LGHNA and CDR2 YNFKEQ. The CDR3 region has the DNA TGTGCCGGCAGCCAAAGGGAAGACAGGTACTCCTACGAGCAGTACTTC. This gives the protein CAGSQREDRYSYEQYF.

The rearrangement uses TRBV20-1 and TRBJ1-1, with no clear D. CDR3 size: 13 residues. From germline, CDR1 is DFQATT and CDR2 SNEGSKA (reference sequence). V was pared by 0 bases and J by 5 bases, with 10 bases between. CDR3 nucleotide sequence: TGCAGTGCTAGAGACCCTGTGGGGACTGAAGCTTTCTTT. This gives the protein CSARDPVGTEAFF.

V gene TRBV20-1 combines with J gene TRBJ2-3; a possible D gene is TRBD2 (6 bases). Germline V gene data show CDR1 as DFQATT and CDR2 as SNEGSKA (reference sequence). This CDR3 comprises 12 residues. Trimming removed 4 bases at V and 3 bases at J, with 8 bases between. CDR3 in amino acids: CSATAGTDTQYF. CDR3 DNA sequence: TGCAGTGCTACCGCGGGGACAGATACGCAGTATTTT.

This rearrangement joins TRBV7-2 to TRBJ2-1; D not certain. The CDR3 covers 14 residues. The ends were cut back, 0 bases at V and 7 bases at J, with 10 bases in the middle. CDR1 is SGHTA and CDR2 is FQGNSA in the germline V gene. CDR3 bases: TGTGCCAGCAGCTTAGCGCAGTCCCAAAATGAGCAGTTCTTC. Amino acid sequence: CASSLAQSQNEQFF.

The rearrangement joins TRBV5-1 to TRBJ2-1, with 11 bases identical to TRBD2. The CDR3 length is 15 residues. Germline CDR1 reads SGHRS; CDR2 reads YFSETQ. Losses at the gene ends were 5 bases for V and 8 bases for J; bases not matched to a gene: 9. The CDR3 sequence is CASRILAGVEDEQFF. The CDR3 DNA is TGCGCCAGCAGGATACTAGCGGGAGTGGAGGATGAGCAGTTCTTC.

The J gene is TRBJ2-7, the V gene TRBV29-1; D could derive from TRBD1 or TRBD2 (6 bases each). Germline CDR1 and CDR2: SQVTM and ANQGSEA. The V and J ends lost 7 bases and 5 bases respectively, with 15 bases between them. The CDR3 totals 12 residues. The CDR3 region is CSAQGGSHEQYF. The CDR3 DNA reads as TGCAGCGCACAGGGAGGTTCCCACGAGCAGTACTTC.

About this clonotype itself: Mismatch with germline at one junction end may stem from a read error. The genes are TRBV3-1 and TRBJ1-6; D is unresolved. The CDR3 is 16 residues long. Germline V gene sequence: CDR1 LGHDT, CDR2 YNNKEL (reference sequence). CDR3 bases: TGTGCCAGCAGCCCCCGACATAACTCCTATAATTCACCCCCCCACTTT. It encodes CASSPRHNSYNSPPHF.

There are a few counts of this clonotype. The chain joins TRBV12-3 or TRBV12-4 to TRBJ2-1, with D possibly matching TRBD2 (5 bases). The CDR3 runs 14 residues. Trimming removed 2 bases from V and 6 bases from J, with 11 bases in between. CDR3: CASSLSSEGNEQFF. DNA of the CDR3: TGTGCCAGCAGTTTATCTAGTGAGGGCAATGAGCAGTTCTTC.

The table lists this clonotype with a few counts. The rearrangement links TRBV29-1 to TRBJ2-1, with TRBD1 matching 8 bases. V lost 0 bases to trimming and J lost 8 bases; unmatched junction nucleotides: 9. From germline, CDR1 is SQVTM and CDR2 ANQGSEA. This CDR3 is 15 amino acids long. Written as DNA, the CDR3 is TGCAGCGTTGAAGATCCCTGGACAGGGACGGATGAGCAGTTCTTC. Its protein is CSVEDPWTGTDEQFF.